This T cell receptor (beta chain) emerged from a study of shared clonotypes between healthy human individuals. The authors loaded 200 ng DNA, 25,000 to 30,000 T cell genomes, into sorted-subset replicate PCRs. Using immunoSEQ multiplex PCR, the repertoire was profiled, and TCRdb retains in-frame clones only, with some absent. The sample includes almost 750,000 clones, approximately 72% seen only once; the top ten take under 2%. Findings of the study overall: Sequencing depth was expected to influence donor clonotype sharing.

This clone has just a few counts. Its specificity is unknown. Germline V lookup: CDR1 WSHSY, CDR2 SAAADI. Trimming left V 8 bases short and J 3 bases short, with 5 bases between. This CDR3 has 11 residues. The donors, healthy adults who were HIV-negative, had experienced no recent acute infections or vaccinations. The chain uses TRBV10-2 and TRBJ1-3; tentative D call: TRBD1 (5 bases). Sequenced sample: memory CD4+ T cells sorted from blood. The subset: CD45RA-negative fraction. The TCR sequence derives from a woman in her thirties in good health. The chain's CDR3 is CASGGGNTIYF. CDR3 sequence (DNA): TGCGCCAGCGGGGGTGGAAACACCATATATTTT.